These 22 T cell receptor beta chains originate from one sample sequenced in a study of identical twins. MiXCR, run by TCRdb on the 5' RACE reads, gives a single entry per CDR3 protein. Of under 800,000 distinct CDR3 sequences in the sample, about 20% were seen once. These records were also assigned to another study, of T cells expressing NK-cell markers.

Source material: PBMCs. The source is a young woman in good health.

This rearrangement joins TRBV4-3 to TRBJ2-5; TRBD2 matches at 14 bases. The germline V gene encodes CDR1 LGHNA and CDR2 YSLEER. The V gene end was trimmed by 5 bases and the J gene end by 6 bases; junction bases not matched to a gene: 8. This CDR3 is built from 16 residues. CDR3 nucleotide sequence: TGCGCCAGCAGCATGCGACTAGCGGGAGGGTGGAAGACCCAGTACTTC. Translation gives CASSMRLAGGWKTQYF.

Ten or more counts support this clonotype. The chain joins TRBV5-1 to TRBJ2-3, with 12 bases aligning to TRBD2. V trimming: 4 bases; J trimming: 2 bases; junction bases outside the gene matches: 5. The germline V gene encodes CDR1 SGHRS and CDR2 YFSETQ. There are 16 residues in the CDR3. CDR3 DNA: TGCGCCAGCAGCCGTGGACTAGCGGGGTTCACAGATACGCAGTATTTT. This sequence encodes CASSRGLAGFTDTQYF.

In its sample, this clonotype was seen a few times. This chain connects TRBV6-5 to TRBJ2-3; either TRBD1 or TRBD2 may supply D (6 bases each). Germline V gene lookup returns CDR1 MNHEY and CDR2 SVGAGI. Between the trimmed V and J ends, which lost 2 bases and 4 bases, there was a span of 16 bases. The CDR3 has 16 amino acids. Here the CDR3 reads CASSYNGGALSDTQYF. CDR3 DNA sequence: TGTGCCAGCAGTTACAACGGGGGCGCGTTGTCAGATACGCAGTATTTT.

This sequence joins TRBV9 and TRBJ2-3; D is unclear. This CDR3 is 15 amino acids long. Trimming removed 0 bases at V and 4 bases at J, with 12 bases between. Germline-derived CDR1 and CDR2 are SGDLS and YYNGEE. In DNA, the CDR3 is TGTGCCAGCAGCGTAGGAGTCAGTCGGTCAGATACGCAGTATTTT. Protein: CASSVGVSRSDTQYF.

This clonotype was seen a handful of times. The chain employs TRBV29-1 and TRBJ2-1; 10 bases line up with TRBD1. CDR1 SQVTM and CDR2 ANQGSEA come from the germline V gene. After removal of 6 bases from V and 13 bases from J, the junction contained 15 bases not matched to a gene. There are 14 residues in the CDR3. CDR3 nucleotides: TGCAGCGTCCGTTCGGGACAGGGGTTCCTTTTTCAGTTCTTC. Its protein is CSVRSGQGFLFQFF.

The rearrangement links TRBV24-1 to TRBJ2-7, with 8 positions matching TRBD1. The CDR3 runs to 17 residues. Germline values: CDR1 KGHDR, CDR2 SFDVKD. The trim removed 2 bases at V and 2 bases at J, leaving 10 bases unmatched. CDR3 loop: CATSDWPGTGDTYEQYF. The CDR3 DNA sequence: TGTGCCACCAGTGATTGGCCTGGGACAGGTGACACCTACGAGCAGTACTTC.

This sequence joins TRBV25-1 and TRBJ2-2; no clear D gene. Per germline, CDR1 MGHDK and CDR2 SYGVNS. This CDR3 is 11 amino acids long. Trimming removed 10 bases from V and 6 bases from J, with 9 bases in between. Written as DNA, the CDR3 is TGTGCCACTGAAGTTCCCGGGGAGCTGTTTTTT. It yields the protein CATEVPGELFF.

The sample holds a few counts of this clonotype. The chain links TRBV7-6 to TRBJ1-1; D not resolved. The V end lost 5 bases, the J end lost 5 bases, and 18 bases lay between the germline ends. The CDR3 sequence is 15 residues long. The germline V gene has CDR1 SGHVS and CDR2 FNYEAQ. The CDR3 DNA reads TGTGCCAGCAGCCACCTTTGGAAGTCGGGGACTGAAGCTTTCTTT. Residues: CASSHLWKSGTEAFF. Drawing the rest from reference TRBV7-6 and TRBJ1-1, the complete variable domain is GAGVSQSPRYKVTKRGQDVALRCDPISGHVSLYWYRQALGQGPEFLTYFNYEAQQDKSGLPNDRFSAERPEGSISTLTIQRTEQRDSAMYRCASSHLWKSGTEAFFGQGTRLTVV.

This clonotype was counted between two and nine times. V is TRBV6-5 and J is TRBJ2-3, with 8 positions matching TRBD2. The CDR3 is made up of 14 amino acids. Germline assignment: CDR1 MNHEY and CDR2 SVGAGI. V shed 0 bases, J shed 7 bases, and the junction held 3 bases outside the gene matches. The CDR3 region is CASSYSPSGYTQYF. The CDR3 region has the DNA TGTGCCAGCAGTTACTCGCCTAGCGGGTATACGCAGTATTTT.

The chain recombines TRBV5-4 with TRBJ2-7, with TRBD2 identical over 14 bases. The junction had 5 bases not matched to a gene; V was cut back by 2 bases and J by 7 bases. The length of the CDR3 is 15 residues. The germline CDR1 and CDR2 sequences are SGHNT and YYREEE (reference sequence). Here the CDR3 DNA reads TGTGCCAGCAGCTTTGGGACTAGCGGGAGTGAAGAGCAGTACTTC. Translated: CASSFGTSGSEEQYF. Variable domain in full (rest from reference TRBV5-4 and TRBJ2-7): ETGVTQSPTHLIKTRGQQVTLRCSSQSGHNTVSWYQQALGQGPQFIFQYYREEENGRGNFPPRFSGLQFPNYSSELNVNALELDDSALYLCASSFGTSGSEEQYFGPGTRLTVT.

As DNA, the CDR3 is TGTGCCAGCAGCCTCCAGGCAGGACACCGCTCTGGGGCCAACGTCCTGACTTTC. It codes for CASSLQAGHRSGANVLTF. The J gene is TRBJ2-6, the V gene TRBV11-1; D might be TRBD1 (5 bases). V lost 5 bases and J lost 0, with 17 bases in between. Germline values: CDR1 SGHAT, CDR2 FQDESV (reference sequence). CDR3 length: 18 residues.

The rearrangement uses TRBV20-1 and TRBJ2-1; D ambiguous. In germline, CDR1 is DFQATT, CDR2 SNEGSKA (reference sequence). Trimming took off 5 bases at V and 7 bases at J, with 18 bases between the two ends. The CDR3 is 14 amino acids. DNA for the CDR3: TGCAGTGCTTCTGGACGGTCGAGCCTAAATGAGCAGTTCTTC. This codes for CSASGRSSLNEQFF.

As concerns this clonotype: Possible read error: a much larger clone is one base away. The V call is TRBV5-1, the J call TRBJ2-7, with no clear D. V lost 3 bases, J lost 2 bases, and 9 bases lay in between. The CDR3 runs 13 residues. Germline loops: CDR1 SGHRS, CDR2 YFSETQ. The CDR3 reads CASSSLKAYEQYF. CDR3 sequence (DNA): TGCGCCAGCAGCTCGTTAAAGGCCTACGAGCAGTACTTC.

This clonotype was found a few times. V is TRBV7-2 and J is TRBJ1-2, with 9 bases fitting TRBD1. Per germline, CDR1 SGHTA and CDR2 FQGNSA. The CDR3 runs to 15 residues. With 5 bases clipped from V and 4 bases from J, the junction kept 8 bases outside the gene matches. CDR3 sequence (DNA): TGTGCCAGCAGCCTAGGAGGGACAGGGACCTATGGCTACACCTTC. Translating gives CASSLGGTGTYGYTF.

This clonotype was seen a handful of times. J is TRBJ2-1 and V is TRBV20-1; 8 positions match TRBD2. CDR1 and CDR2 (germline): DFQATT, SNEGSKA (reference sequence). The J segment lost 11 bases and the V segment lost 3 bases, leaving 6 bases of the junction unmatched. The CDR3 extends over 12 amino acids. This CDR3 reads CSASKLAGKQFF. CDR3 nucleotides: TGCAGTGCTAGCAAATTAGCGGGGAAGCAGTTCTTC.

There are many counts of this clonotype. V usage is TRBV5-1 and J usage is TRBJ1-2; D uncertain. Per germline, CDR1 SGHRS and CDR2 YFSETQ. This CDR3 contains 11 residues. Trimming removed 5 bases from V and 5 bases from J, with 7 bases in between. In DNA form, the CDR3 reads TGCGCCAGCAGTGAGGGTTATGGCTACACCTTC. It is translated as CASSEGYGYTF.

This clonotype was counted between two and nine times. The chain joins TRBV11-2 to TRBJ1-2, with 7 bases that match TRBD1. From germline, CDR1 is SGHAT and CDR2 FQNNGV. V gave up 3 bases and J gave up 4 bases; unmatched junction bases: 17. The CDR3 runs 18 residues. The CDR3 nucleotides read TGTGCCAGCAGCTTTATGGGCATGACGACAGGGCGGACCTATGGCTACACCTTC. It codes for CASSFMGMTTGRTYGYTF.

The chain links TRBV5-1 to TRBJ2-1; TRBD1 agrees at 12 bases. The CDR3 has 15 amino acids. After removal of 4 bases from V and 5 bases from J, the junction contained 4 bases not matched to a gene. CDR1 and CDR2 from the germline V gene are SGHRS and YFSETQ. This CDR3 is CASSQGQGANNEQFF. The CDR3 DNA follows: TGCGCCAGCAGCCAGGGACAGGGGGCGAACAATGAGCAGTTCTTC.

The CDR3 protein is CASSGGTSPSKNIQYF. The CDR3 nucleotides are TGTGCCAGCAGTGGAGGGACTAGTCCGTCCAAAAACATTCAGTACTTC. This rearrangement joins TRBV12-3 or TRBV12-4 to TRBJ2-4; 8 nucleotides align to TRBD2. This CDR3 contains 16 residues. Trimming cost V 5 bases and J 2 bases; bases outside gene matches: 8.

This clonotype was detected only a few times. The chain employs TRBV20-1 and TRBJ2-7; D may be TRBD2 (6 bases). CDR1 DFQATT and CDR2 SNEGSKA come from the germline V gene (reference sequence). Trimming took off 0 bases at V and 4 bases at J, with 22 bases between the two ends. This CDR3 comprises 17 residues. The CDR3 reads CSARENWDCRLRYEQYF. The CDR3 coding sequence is TGCAGTGCTAGAGAAAACTGGGACTGCCGGTTACGGTACGAGCAGTACTTC.

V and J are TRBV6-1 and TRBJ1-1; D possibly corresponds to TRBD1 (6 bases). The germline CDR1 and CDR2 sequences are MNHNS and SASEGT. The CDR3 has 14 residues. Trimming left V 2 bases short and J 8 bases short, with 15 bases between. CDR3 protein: CASSEYSGATEAFF. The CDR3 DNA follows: TGTGCCAGCAGTGAATACTCAGGGGCCACAGAAGCTTTCTTT.

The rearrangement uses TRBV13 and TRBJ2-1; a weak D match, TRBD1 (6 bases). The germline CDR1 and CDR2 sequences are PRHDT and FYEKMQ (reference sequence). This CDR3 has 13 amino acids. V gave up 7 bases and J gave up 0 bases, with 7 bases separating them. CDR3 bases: TGTGCCAGCACAGGGGCCTCCTACAATGAGCAGTTCTTC. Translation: CASTGASYNEQFF.